Listed below are T cell receptor beta chains from one sample, sequenced in a study of T cells in Graves' hyperthyroidism and ophthalmopathy. TCRdb re-derived calls from the multiplex PCR reads in MiXCR, one entry per CDR3 protein. The data contain about 290,000 distinct CDR3 sequences, roughly 15% of them singletons. Sequenced input: blood. These receptors were collected from a woman aged 35 to 49 with Graves' hyperthyroidism. The CDR3 runs from the conserved cysteine through the conserved F or W. The order of the fields is J gene, V gene, CDR3 protein.

TRBJ2-7,TRBV5-1,CASSLDKSSYEQYF
TRBJ2-7,TRBV10-3,CAIREGQGGEQYF
TRBJ2-2,TRBV2,CASSEWVAGELFF
TRBJ1-5,TRBV6-2/TRBV6-3,CASSYWGEGNQPQHF
TRBJ1-1,TRBV25-1,CASSQGRGWGTEAFF
TRBJ1-6,TRBV11-2,CASSLRQGADSPLHF
TRBJ1-3,TRBV11-2,CASSSTPGQGNTIYF
TRBJ2-3,TRBV4-1,CASSQGVTTDTQYF
TRBJ1-5,TRBV12-5,CASGRPPPEGPQHF
TRBJ2-1,TRBV18,CASSDRENGGYNEQFF
TRBJ1-1,TRBV24-1,CATSKSTGGRNEAFF
TRBJ2-7,TRBV30,CAWSRGYEQYF